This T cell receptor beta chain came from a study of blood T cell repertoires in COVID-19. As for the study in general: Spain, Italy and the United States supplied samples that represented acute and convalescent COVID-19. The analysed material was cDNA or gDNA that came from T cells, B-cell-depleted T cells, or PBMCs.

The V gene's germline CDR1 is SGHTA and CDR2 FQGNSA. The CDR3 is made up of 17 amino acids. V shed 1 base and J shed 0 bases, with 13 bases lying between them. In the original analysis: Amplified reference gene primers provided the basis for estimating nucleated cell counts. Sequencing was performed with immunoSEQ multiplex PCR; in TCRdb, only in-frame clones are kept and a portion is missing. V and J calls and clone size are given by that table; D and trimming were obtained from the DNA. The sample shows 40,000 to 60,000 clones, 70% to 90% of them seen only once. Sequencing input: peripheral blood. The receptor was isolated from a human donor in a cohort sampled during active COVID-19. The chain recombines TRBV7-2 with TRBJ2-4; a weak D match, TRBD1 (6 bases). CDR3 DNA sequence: TGTGCCAGCAGCTTAGGAGGGGCAGGGGAAGCCAAAAACATTCAGTACTTC. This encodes CASSLGGAGEAKNIQYF.